The 21 T cell receptor beta chains below all came from one sample that was sequenced in a study of response to subunit inactivated influenza vaccine. TCRdb itself ran the RT-PCR reads through MiXCR, one entry per CDR3 protein. The table lists around 520,000 distinct CDR3 sequences, about 11% of them singletons. Sample: PBMCs from blood, taken on the day of vaccination. The source of these receptors is a man aged 50-59 years who received an inactivated influenza vaccine.

This clonotype appeared a few times. The chain employs TRBV28 and TRBJ2-2; D not resolved. CDR3 length equals 14 residues. V was cut by 3 bases and J by 0 bases, with 5 bases left in between. Germline CDR1 is MDHEN and CDR2 is SYDVKM. This chain's CDR3 is CASSLHANTGELFF. DNA of the CDR3: TGTGCCAGCAGTTTGCACGCGAACACCGGGGAGCTGTTTTTT.

The chain is built from TRBV6-1 and TRBJ2-2, with TRBD2 identical over 13 bases. Germline loops: CDR1 MNHNS, CDR2 SASEGT. The CDR3 has 15 amino acids. Trimming took 6 bases from V and 9 from J; bases not matched to a gene: 7. The CDR3 DNA reads as TGTGCCAGCAGAGCCGGGACTAGCGGGGCCCGGGAGCTGTTTTTT. This gives the protein CASRAGTSGARELFF.

This clonotype has a handful of counts. The chain couples TRBV7-6 to TRBJ2-3; the D gene is possibly TRBD2 (5 bases). Between the trimmed V and J ends, which lost 5 bases and 0 bases, there was a span of 18 bases. The length of the CDR3 is 17 residues. Looked up from germline, CDR1 is SGHVS and CDR2 is FNYEAQ. The CDR3 protein is CASSPGTRTGSTDTQYF. In DNA, the CDR3 is TGTGCCAGCAGCCCGGGTACCCGCACGGGGAGCACAGATACGCAGTATTTT.

This clonotype occurred once. The chain carries TRBV11-2 and TRBJ2-2; D is uncertain. There are 17 residues in the CDR3. V shed 4 bases and J shed 0 bases, with 15 bases lying between them. Germline CDR1 is SGHAT and CDR2 is FQNNGV. CDR3 DNA sequence: TGTGCCAGCAGCTCCCTGAGGCGCAGTTCGAACACCGGGGAGCTGTTTTTT. Protein product: CASSSLRRSSNTGELFF.

This clonotype came up a few times. The gene calls are TRBV11-2 and TRBJ2-3; 8 positions agree with TRBD1. After removal of 1 base from V and 6 bases from J, the junction contained 9 bases not matched to a gene. CDR1 and CDR2 (germline): SGHAT, FQNNGV. The CDR3 totals 16 residues. CDR3 residues: CASSLGGWTGMDTQYF. The DNA for the CDR3 is TGTGCCAGCAGCTTAGGGGGGTGGACAGGGATGGATACGCAGTATTTT.

This rearrangement joins TRBV4-2 to TRBJ2-1, with D perhaps TRBD2 (5 bases). Germline V gives CDR1 LGHNA, CDR2 YNFKEQ. The CDR3 contains 15 residues. Trimming stripped 0 bases from V and 4 bases from J, with 10 bases between. The CDR3 region is CASSQDGDYYNEQFF. The CDR3 nucleotides are TGTGCCAGCAGCCAAGATGGTGACTATTACAATGAGCAGTTCTTC.

The chain recombines TRBV4-2 with TRBJ1-1; the match to TRBD1 covers 7 bases. After removal of 3 bases from V and 1 base from J, the junction contained 5 bases not matched to a gene. The CDR3 has 15 residues. Germline V CDR1 and CDR2: LGHNA, YNFKEQ. The CDR3 DNA sequence: TGTGCCAGCAGCCATGCCGGGACAGAGAACACTGAAGCTTTCTTT. This sequence encodes CASSHAGTENTEAFF.

This clonotype was seen ten or more times. The rearrangement joins TRBV28 to TRBJ2-3; D possibly corresponds to TRBD2 (6 bases). V lost 2 bases to trimming and J lost 5 bases, with 11 bases between them. CDR1 MDHEN and CDR2 SYDVKM come from the germline V gene. This CDR3 has 14 residues. The CDR3 DNA follows: TGTGCCAGCAGTTTAGGGCAGGGACTAGATACGCAGTATTTT. Its protein product is CASSLGQGLDTQYF. Full variable domain (outside the CDR3, taken from reference TRBV28 and TRBJ2-3): DVKVTQSSRYLVKRTGEKVFLECVQDMDHENMFWYRQDPGLGLRLIYFSYDVKMKEKGDIPEGYSVSREKKERFSLILESASTNQTSMYLCASSLGQGLDTQYFGPGTRLTVL.

This chain links TRBV6-1 with TRBJ2-5; tentatively, D is TRBD1 or TRBD2 (5 bases each). Germline V gives CDR1 MNHNS, CDR2 SASEGT. Deletions cut 7 bases from V and 0 bases from J, with 15 bases between. The CDR3 length is 15 residues. CDR3 in amino acids: CASTATGANQETQYF. CDR3 in DNA: TGTGCCAGCACCGCCACCGGGGCTAACCAAGAGACCCAGTACTTC.

This sequence joins TRBV6-5 and TRBJ1-1; D unresolved. V lost 6 bases and J lost 6, with 11 bases in between. The germline CDR1 and CDR2 sequences are MNHEY and SVGAGI. The CDR3 consists of 12 residues. The CDR3 region has the DNA TGTGCCAGCAGAGGAGAATTCGCTGAAGCTTTCTTT. Its translation: CASRGEFAEAFF.

This clonotype has more than one count but fewer than ten. The chain joins TRBV19 to TRBJ2-2, with D perhaps matching TRBD1 (5 bases). CDR3 length: 17 residues. Germline CDR1 LNHDA, CDR2 SQIVND (reference sequence). V was shortened by 2 bases and J by 2 bases, with 15 bases between the two germline ends. CDR3 protein: CASSIRFQGYNTGELFF. CDR3 DNA: TGTGCCAGTAGTATACGTTTCCAGGGATACAACACCGGGGAGCTGTTTTTT. The complete variable domain, with remaining parts taken from reference TRBV19 and TRBJ2-2, reads DGGITQSPKYLFRKEGQNVTLSCEQNLNHDAMYWYRQDPGQGLRLIYYSQIVNDFQKGDIAEGYSVSREKKESFPLTVTSAQKNPTAFYLCASSIRFQGYNTGELFFGEGSRLTVL.

This clonotype occurred a few times. The genes are TRBV7-8 and TRBJ2-5; 11 positions agree with TRBD1. The germline gives CDR1 SGHVS, CDR2 FQNEAQ. This CDR3 comprises 18 residues. Losses at the gene ends were 4 bases for V and 4 bases for J; bases not matched to a gene: 14. The CDR3 DNA is TGTGCCAGCAGCTCCTCCTTACCGTGGGACAGGGGGGGAGAGACCCAGTACTTC. Translating gives CASSSSLPWDRGGETQYF.

This clonotype showed up just a few times. This chain connects TRBV5-6 to TRBJ2-3, with D perhaps assigned TRBD1 or TRBD2 (5 bases each). Germline V gives CDR1 SGHDT, CDR2 YYEEEE. This CDR3 is built from 16 residues. Trimming pared 4 bases from V and 6 bases from J, leaving 21 bases between. CDR3 protein: CASSVKPGRLGDTQYF. As DNA, the CDR3 is TGTGCCAGCAGCGTGAAGCCGGGACGCCTGGGGGATACGCAGTATTTT. Using reference TRBV5-6 and TRBJ2-3 for the parts outside the CDR3, the full variable domain is DAGVTQSPTHLIKTRGQQVTLRCSPKSGHDTVSWYQQALGQGPQFIFQYYEEEERQRGNFPDRFSGHQFPNYSSELNVNALLLGDSALYLCASSVKPGRLGDTQYFGPGTRLTVL.

As regards this clonotype: A much larger clone is a single base away; this may be a read error. The CDR3 end shows no conserved phenylalanine or tryptophan, and so a read error is likely. The V and J genes are TRBV7-2 and TRBJ2-2; the D is unclear. Germline CDR1 reads SGHTA; CDR2 reads FQGNSA. V was shortened by 1 base and J by 4 bases, with 7 bases between the two germline ends. The CDR3 totals 14 residues. The CDR3 is CASSLDTSTGELFL. The CDR3 bases are TGTGCCAGCAGCTTAGACACTTCCACCGGGGAGCTGTTTCTT.

The chain couples TRBV6-6 to TRBJ1-6; D gene ambiguous. Per germline, CDR1 MNHNY and CDR2 SVGAGI (reference sequence). The CDR3 contains 12 residues. V lost 6 bases and J lost 9, with 9 bases in between. CDR3 nucleotide sequence: TGTGCCAGCAGGGGCTACGGTTCACCCCTCCACTTT. Protein: CASRGYGSPLHF.

The chain couples TRBV15 to TRBJ2-5; TRBD2 is a possible D gene (5 bases). The CDR3 length is 14 residues. The germline gives CDR1 LNHNV, CDR2 YYDKDF (reference sequence). The V and J ends lost 1 base and 2 bases respectively, with 8 bases between them. The CDR3 bases are TGTGCCACCAGCAGAGGCGGGCGGCAAGAGACCCAGTACTTC. Its protein product is CATSRGGRQETQYF.

This clonotype has ten or more counts. The chain joins TRBV12-3 or TRBV12-4 to TRBJ2-3; 8 nucleotides align to TRBD1. The CDR3 is 16 amino acids. The V segment lost 4 bases and the J segment 1 base; nucleotides outside the gene matches: 7. Written as DNA, the CDR3 is TGTGCCAGCAGTTCGGACAGGGCTAGCGGCACAGATACGCAGTATTTT. Translation: CASSSDRASGTDTQYF.

This clonotype was detected only a few times. The V call is TRBV3-1, the J call TRBJ1-1; D gene uncertain. The CDR3 spans 16 residues. CDR1 is LGHDT and CDR2 is YNNKEL in the germline V gene (reference sequence). Trimming cost V 0 bases and J 0 bases, with 11 bases left between them. CDR3 coding DNA: TGTGCCAGCAGCCAAGATCGACCGTCCTTGAACACTGAAGCTTTCTTT. Its protein product is CASSQDRPSLNTEAFF.

This clonotype was picked up a small number of times. Mismatch with germline at one junction end may stem from a read error. The chain combines TRBV12-3 or TRBV12-4 with TRBJ2-2, with TRBD2 matching over 12 bases. The CDR3 covers 16 residues. The CDR3 spells CASSLAGGPPTGELFF. CDR3 DNA: TGTGCCAGCAGTCTAGCGGGAGGGCCCCCCACCGGGGAGCTGTTTTTT.

The V and J genes are TRBV28 and TRBJ2-7; 10 nucleotides agree with TRBD1. V shed 6 bases and J 6 bases; nucleotides not matched to a gene: 8. CDR1 and CDR2 (germline): MDHEN, SYDVKM. The CDR3 covers 14 residues. CDR3 in DNA: TGTGCCAGCAGCTCCCTGACAGGGGGCGGCGAGCAGTACTTC. The encoded protein is CASSSLTGGGEQYF. Full variable domain (outside the CDR3, taken from reference TRBV28 and TRBJ2-7): DVKVTQSSRYLVKRTGEKVFLECVQDMDHENMFWYRQDPGLGLRLIYFSYDVKMKEKGDIPEGYSVSREKKERFSLILESASTNQTSMYLCASSSLTGGGEQYFGPGTRLTVT.

The chain is built from TRBV30 and TRBJ2-7, with D possibly matching TRBD1 (5 bases). CDR3 length equals 14 residues. Germline assignment: CDR1 GTSNPN and CDR2 SVGIG (reference sequence). V was clipped by 0 bases and J by 9 bases, with 18 bases between them. CDR3 region: CAWSVGAAPRRQYF. CDR3 coding DNA: TGTGCCTGGAGTGTAGGGGCAGCCCCCAGAAGGCAGTACTTC.